The next 4 T cell receptor beta chains were all read from a single sample in a study of beta chain features in type 1 diabetes. The study, taken as a whole, reports: Shorter TCRB CDR3s, moderately but significantly so, were found in Type 1 diabetes patients in all four CD4+ subsets.

Antigens for these TCRs are unknown. Expressed TCRB transcripts were sequenced because the entire RNA isolate underwent reverse transcription. Measured with immunoSEQ multiplex PCR; TCRdb has only the in-frame clones, and not every one. The sample includes under 300,000 clones, 14% of them seen just once. The sequenced sample consisted of naive CD4+ T cells from blood. The source of these receptors is a man aged 25-45 years with type 1 diabetes.

As to this clone: In the same sample, other DNA sequences code for this CDR3. This sequence joins TRBV18 and TRBJ2-5; tentative D call: TRBD2 (5 bases). Germline assignment: CDR1 KGHSH and CDR2 LQKENI. The ends were cut back, 6 bases at V and 5 bases at J, with 10 bases in the middle. The CDR3 totals 12 residues. CDR3 amino acids: CASSPGGETQYF. The CDR3, as DNA: TGTGCCAGCTCCCCAGGCGGGGAGACCCAGTACTTC.

This clone came up a few times. This sequence joins TRBV7-2 and TRBJ2-7; a possible D gene is TRBD2 (5 bases). Trimming removed 1 base from V and 0 bases from J, with 10 bases in between. The CDR3 covers 15 residues. Looked up from germline, CDR1 is SGHTA and CDR2 is FQGNSA. CDR3 in amino acids: CASSLDRGSSYEQYF. The CDR3 DNA reads as TGTGCCAGCAGCTTAGATCGGGGTAGCTCCTACGAGCAGTACTTC.

CDR3 sequence: CASSLYDSTNTEAFF. The CDR3 DNA reads TGTGCCAGCAGCTTATATGACAGCACTAACACTGAAGCTTTCTTT. This chain connects TRBV7-9 to TRBJ1-1, with a possible D match to TRBD1 (5 bases). With 2 bases removed from V and 2 bases from J, the gap between germline ends came to 12 bases. The CDR3 contains 15 residues. CDR1 SEHNR and CDR2 FQNEAQ come from the germline V gene (reference sequence).

This clone was seen only a few times. The genes are TRBV5-8 and TRBJ2-3; tentatively, D is TRBD2 (6 bases). The CDR3 runs 13 residues. V was shortened by 1 base and J by 5 bases, with 8 bases between the two germline ends. The germline CDR1 and CDR2 sequences are SGHTS and YDEGEE. The CDR3 coding sequence is TGTGCCAGCAGCTTGCTGGGGGGAGATACGCAGTATTTT. This encodes CASSLLGGDTQYF.